This paragraph reports one T cell receptor (beta chain). Its antigen has not been determined. Base quality data are lacking; no much larger clone is found one base away. Including the terminal cysteine and phenylalanine, the CDR3 comprises 15 residues. The sequence is cut down to CDR3 DNA, 45 bases in frame from base 1. The germline V gene encodes CDR1 PRHDT and CDR2 FYEKMQ (reference sequence). Compared with germline, V lacks 0 bases and J lacks 4 bases; bases without a gene match: 4. The data originate from a study of naive and memory T cell subsets (dated by TCRdb to 2016 to 2017). At the level of the whole study: The study applied an open-source, UMI-based TCR alpha and beta sequencing pipeline to sorted naive and memory peripheral blood T cell subsets. RNA was DNase-treated and reverse transcribed with TCR constant-region primers, mostly using SuperScript III. The functional CMV T cell responses agreed completely with IgG serology results. Study-level results and caveats: A few larger clonotypes were present in naive repertoires, particularly the CD8 repertoires, and these clonotypes were possibly memory cells re-expressing CD45RA. The repertoire findings for the naive and memory subsets could not be validated against a ground truth, as none was available. RNA-based TCR counts may be affected by expression changes linked to T cell activation and differentiation. A clonotype was defined as a single alpha or beta chain sequence rather than as a paired alpha/beta receptor. The abundance of TCRs followed a power law with an exponent that differed between naive and memory subsets yet stayed consistent across the three individuals. Following error correction, more than 85% of naive TCR sequences occurred only once, which made naive abundance distributions much steeper than those of memory subsets. In both CD4 and CD8 cells, the Gini index increased while Shannon and inverse Simpson diversity decreased from naive through CM, EM and EMRA.

Libraries were built with UMI-ligation and nested PCR. An equimolar mix of two oligonucleotides covering both TRBC1 and TRBC2 was used as the beta constant-region primer. Four rounds of PCR, combining the SP2 primer with nested alpha and beta constant-region primers, were used to amplify the ligated cDNA. A single-stranded oligonucleotide bearing the SP2 primer plus a 12-nucleotide UMI was ligated onto the 3' end of the cDNA by T4 RNA ligase 1. Incubation of the ligation reaction was carried out at 16 degrees C for about 19-24 hours. PCR2 was typically run as a SYBR Green qPCR and stopped at a predetermined threshold to prevent over-amplification. All purifications after the first were performed with Agencourt AMPure XP magnetic beads. Libraries were quantified by Qubit and checked on a TapeStation, where a main peak was expected near 650 bp. Pooled libraries were sequenced on an Illumina MiSeq using v2 2x251 paired-end kits, and typically 1-2 million reads were obtained per sample. Each sample was pooled at 4 nM, and about 5-7.5% PhiX was included to help cluster recognition. Regarding the original processing steps: Using tag matching that tolerated one base-pair mismatch, Decombinator assigned V and J genes to FASTQ reads that had been processed by Demultiplexor. Collapsinator used UMIs to correct both sequencing errors and frequency errors arising from PCR heterogeneity. TCRs were translated and CDR3s were extracted from the conserved cysteine to the FGXG phenylalanine by CDR3Translator, with non-productive sequences being flagged. Repertoires were subsampled to equal numbers of UMI-defined TCRs before Gini, Shannon entropy and inverse Simpson indices were calculated. Within the linear range, a power law was fitted by maximum likelihood to the distributions of clonotype abundance. When run on a single naive CD8 sample, MIGEC and the pipeline yielded similar UMI counts, similar unique TCR numbers and similar clonal distributions. One analysis removed from the naive repertoire any naive TCRs that were also present in any memory subset from the same donor. Repertoires were searched for around 7,000 CMV-associated CDR3 sequences compiled from VDJdb and a published dataset. TCRdb redid the processing of the public reads, applying fastp at Q25 and MiXCR, and retained in-frame beta chains. CDR3 protein duplicates are merged, each entry listing the most common genes and DNA. The V and J calls, along with clone size, are taken from TCRdb and not from the paper's own processing. The sample table contains about 140,000 distinct CDR3 sequences; only one count was recorded for about a fifth of them. Roughly 0.63% of the sample goes to the ten largest clones.

Separate amplification of TCR alpha and beta chain libraries was performed from the second PCR step onward. CMV status of each donor was established by measuring IFNgamma production from CD4+ T cells after fresh PBMCs were stimulated overnight with CMV viral lysate. CD4 T cells were positively selected using Miltenyi beads, after which CD8 T cells were positively selected from the CD4-negative fraction. Cells stained for CD3, CD4, CD8, CD45RA, CD27 and a live/dead dye were sorted on a BD Aria II into four subsets by CD45RA and CD27. A few healthy volunteers provided blood, and each donor's sample was split into CD4 and CD8 T cells and then further divided into four differentiation subsets. Roughly 120 ml of peripheral blood was collected from each donor, and PBMC were isolated from the blood using Ficoll-Paque PLUS density-gradient centrifugation. After sorting, cells were lysed in RLT buffer, RNA was extracted using a Qiagen RNeasy kit, and the extracted RNA was stored at -80 degrees C.

The V and J segments used are TRBV13 and TRBJ2-3, with TRBD2 identical over 7 junction bases. Source material: naive CD8+ T cells from blood. Interpreted using the paper, the cell subset or site label stands for: naive T cells, CD45RA high CD27+. The TCR comes from a human donor in good health. CDR3 protein: CASSLGAGDADTQYF. The bases are TGTGCCAGCAGCTTAGGGGCGGGAGACGCAGATACGCAGTATTTT.